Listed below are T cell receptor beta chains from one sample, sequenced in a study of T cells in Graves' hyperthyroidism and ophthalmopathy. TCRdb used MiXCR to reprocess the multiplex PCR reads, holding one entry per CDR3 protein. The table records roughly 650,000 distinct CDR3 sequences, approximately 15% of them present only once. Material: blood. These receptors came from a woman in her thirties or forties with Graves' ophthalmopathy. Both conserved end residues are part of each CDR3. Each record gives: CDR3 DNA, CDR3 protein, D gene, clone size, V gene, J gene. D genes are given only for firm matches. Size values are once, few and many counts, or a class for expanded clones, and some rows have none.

TGCAGTGCTAGGTTAGCGGGGGTTCTGGATACGCAGTATTTT	CSARLAGVLDTQYF	TRBD2	many	TRBV20-1	TRBJ2-3
TGTGCCAGCAGCTTAGGACAGGCGGTATATGGCTACACCTTC	CASSLGQAVYGYTF	-	many	TRBV11-2	TRBJ1-2
TGCAGTGCCCTAATTACCGGGACAGGGTTTACCTACGAGCAGTACTTC	CSALITGTGFTYEQYF	TRBD1	many	TRBV20-1	TRBJ2-7
TGCAGCGTTGAAGGTTACGGGAACGAGCAGTACTTC	CSVEGYGNEQYF	-	many	TRBV29-1	TRBJ2-7
TGTGCCAGCTCACAGACTAGCGGGAGCTGGAACAATGAGCTGTTCTTC	CASSQTSGSWNNELFF	TRBD2	-	TRBV18	TRBJ2-1
TGTGCCAGCCTCCTAGCGGATGACTACGAGCAGTACTTC	CASLLADDYEQYF	TRBD2	many	TRBV2	TRBJ2-7
TGTGCCAGCAGCCGACTCCGCGGGCAGCGCGCCTACGAGCAGTACTTC	CASSRLRGQRAYEQYF	-	many	TRBV28	TRBJ2-7
TGTGCCAGCAGCGTGCAGGGGATCACCGGGGAGCTGTTTTTT	CASSVQGITGELFF	-	many	TRBV3-1	TRBJ2-2
TGCAGTGCTCAGGGAGGGAACACAGATACGCAGTATTTT	CSAQGGNTDTQYF	TRBD2	many	TRBV20-1	TRBJ2-3
TGTGCCAGCAGCCAGATGGGAACAGCGGATACGCAGTATTTT	CASSQMGTADTQYF	-	-	TRBV4-2	TRBJ2-3
TGCAGTGCTAGTTCTGACAACTATGGCTACACCTTC	CSASSDNYGYTF	-	many	TRBV20-1	TRBJ1-2
TGCAGTGCTAGAACTAGCGGGGGTAATGAGCAGTTCTTC	CSARTSGGNEQFF	TRBD2	-	TRBV20-1	TRBJ2-1
TGTGCCAGCAGCTTACCGGGAACGGGACATCGGAATGAAAAACTGTTTTTT	CASSLPGTGHRNEKLFF	-	many	TRBV7-8	TRBJ1-4
TGTGCCAGCATTCGAAACGGGGGAGTGAACACTGAAGCTTTCTTT	CASIRNGGVNTEAFF	-	few	TRBV2	TRBJ1-1
TGTGCCAGCAAAACTAGCGGGAGGGCGAGTGAGCAGTGCTTC	CASKTSGRASEQCF	TRBD2	few	TRBV28	TRBJ2-1
TGTGCCAGCAGTTTGGGGGACAGCAATCAGCCCCAGCATTTT	CASSLGDSNQPQHF	-	many	TRBV12-3/TRBV12-4	TRBJ1-5
TGTGCCAGCAGGCCCGGGACACCGTTCTACGAGCAGTACTTC	CASRPGTPFYEQYF	-	many	TRBV28	TRBJ2-7
TGTGCCAGCAGTGAACCCCGGACGCTACAAGAGACCCAGTACTTC	CASSEPRTLQETQYF	-	few	TRBV25-1	TRBJ2-5
TGCGCCAGCAGCCCGCGTCCCGGGACAGGGGGCACTGAAGCTTTCTTT	CASSPRPGTGGTEAFF	TRBD1	many	TRBV5-1	TRBJ1-1
TGTGCCAGCAGCCGAGCTGGGGGGAACAATGAGCAGTTCTTC	CASSRAGGNNEQFF	-	-	TRBV3-1	TRBJ2-1
TGTGCCAGCAGTTTATCCATCGCCCAGTATTTT	CASSLSIAQYF	-	many	TRBV28	TRBJ2-3
TGTGCCAGCAGCCAGGGACTAGACTACGAGCAGTACTTC	CASSQGLDYEQYF	TRBD2	many	TRBV3-1	TRBJ2-7
TGTGCCAGCAGCCCACCGGGAGGGCGGGCTGAAGCTTTCTTT	CASSPPGGRAEAFF	-	many	TRBV3-1	TRBJ1-1
TGTGCCAGCAGCCCGCACACAGGGAGGTATGAGCAGTTCTTC	CASSPHTGRYEQFF	-	many	TRBV11-2	TRBJ2-1
TGTGCCAGCAGTCCACTACACGGGGGCACCTACGAGCAGTACTTC	CASSPLHGGTYEQYF	-	many	TRBV28	TRBJ2-7
TGCGCCAGCAGCGATGGCTATGGCGGGAGAGTGTCAGATACGCAGTATTTT	CASSDGYGGRVSDTQYF	TRBD2	many	TRBV5-1	TRBJ2-3
TGCGCCAGCAGCTTGGGGGTCATCCCCCTGGGGAATGAGCAGTTCTTC	CASSLGVIPLGNEQFF	-	few	TRBV5-1	TRBJ2-1
TGCAGTGCTAGGGCACAAGGACAGGGGCGTCGGACACCCCTCCACTTT	CSARAQGQGRRTPLHF	TRBD1	few	TRBV20-1	TRBJ1-6
TGTGCCAGCAGCCGCATGGGGGGAATCAACTATGGCTACACCTTC	CASSRMGGINYGYTF	-	many	TRBV5-8	TRBJ1-2
TGTGCCAGCAGTGAACCCACCCTGGTCTCTTGGACAGGCTCCTACGAGCAGTACTTC	CASSEPTLVSWTGSYEQYF	TRBD1	many	TRBV25-1	TRBJ2-7
TGTGCCAGCAGCCCAGGACTCCTATGGGGCCAAGAGACCCAGTACTTC	CASSPGLLWGQETQYF	-	-	TRBV14	TRBJ2-5
TGCAGTGCTAGAGTCCCCACTTCGTATTCTGGGGCCAACGTCCTGACTTTC	CSARVPTSYSGANVLTF	-	few	TRBV20-1	TRBJ2-6
TGTGCCAGCAGTGACCGAGGGGGGCCTTCTAATTCACCCCTCCACTTT	CASSDRGGPSNSPLHF	-	-	TRBV25-1	TRBJ1-6
TGTGCCAGTGGGACTAGCGGGGGCACCGGGGAGCTGTTTTTT	CASGTSGGTGELFF	TRBD2	-	TRBV19	TRBJ2-2
TGTGCTAGTGGTACAGGGGGCAATTCACCCCTCCACTTT	CASGTGGNSPLHF	TRBD1	-	TRBV12-5	TRBJ1-6
TGTGCCACGGGAGGGAGGCCAAACTACGAGCAGTACTTC	CATGGRPNYEQYF	TRBD2	many	TRBV28	TRBJ2-7
TGTGCCAGTAGTATGGCTGAGACCCAGTACTTC	CASSMAETQYF	-	few	TRBV11-2	TRBJ2-5
TGTGCCAGCAGCTTAGCTCCGCAGACCCAGTACTTC	CASSLAPQTQYF	-	-	TRBV7-9	TRBJ2-5
TGCGCCAGCAGCTCTGACAGGAGCTCCTATAATTCACCCCTCCACTTT	CASSSDRSSYNSPLHF	-	few	TRBV5-1	TRBJ1-6
TGTGCCAGCAGCTCTGGAGCCCCCGGGCAGCCCCAGCATTTT	CASSSGAPGQPQHF	-	many	TRBV11-3	TRBJ1-5
TGTGCCAGCAGCTCACCTTACGAGGGAAACATTCAGTACTTC	CASSSPYEGNIQYF	-	many	TRBV7-8	TRBJ2-4
TGCAGCGTTCCTTGGGGTCTTCGGGGCTACACCTTC	CSVPWGLRGYTF	-	-	TRBV29-1	TRBJ1-2
TGTGCCAGCAGTGGTCAGGGGGCAGGGACCGGGGAGCTGTTTTTT	CASSGQGAGTGELFF	TRBD1	-	TRBV2	TRBJ2-2
TGTGCCAGCAGCCCGCCGGGACAGAGCACCGGGGAGCTGTTTTTT	CASSPPGQSTGELFF	TRBD1	-	TRBV7-9	TRBJ2-2
TGTGCCAGCAGCTTAGCGCGTGGGGGCGCAGATACGCAGTATTTT	CASSLARGGADTQYF	-	many	TRBV7-2	TRBJ2-3
TGCAGCGCCGTGGACAGCGGAGGGATATACAATGAGCAGTTCTTC	CSAVDSGGIYNEQFF	-	few	TRBV29-1	TRBJ2-1
TGCAGTGAGGGAGGTGGCGGAGATTCAGATACGCAGTATTTT	CSEGGGGDSDTQYF	-	many	TRBV20-1	TRBJ2-3
TGTGCCAGCAGTACCGGGACATATAGCAATCAGCCCCAGCATTTT	CASSTGTYSNQPQHF	-	many	TRBV2	TRBJ1-5
TGTGCCAGCACCAGCGGAGACAGCCTAAACACTGAAGCTTTCTTT	CASTSGDSLNTEAFF	-	few	TRBV6-1	TRBJ1-1
TGCAGTGCTAGCGACAGGGGAGTCGAAAAACTGTTTTTT	CSASDRGVEKLFF	TRBD1	many	TRBV20-1	TRBJ1-4
TGTGCCAGCAGTGCCGGAGTGCGGTACGAGCAGTACTTC	CASSAGVRYEQYF	-	many	TRBV2	TRBJ2-7
TGTGCCAGCAGTAGTTTTGTAGCTGCCATGAACGAGCAGTACTTC	CASSSFVAAMNEQYF	-	many	TRBV28	TRBJ2-7